The subject of this entry is one TCR beta chain. Antigen specificity is unknown. The data originate from a study of regulatory T cells in long-lasting Graves disease. General study results and limits: Preferential use of TRBV28, TRBJ1-2 and TRBJ2-5 was seen in persistent disease.

Construction of TCR beta libraries relied on iRepertoire HTBI primers and on Arm-PCR targeting CDR3 regions. Original data processing: In the combined samples, under 80 TRBV and 15 or so TRBJ segments were identified. TCRdb re-called the multiplex PCR reads with MiXCR, one entry per CDR3 protein. The authors' filters were not applied to this entry. Of about 540,000 distinct CDR3 sequences in the sample, about 13% were seen once. Germline CDR1 is GTSNPN and CDR2 is SVGIG (reference sequence). The CDR3 extends over 13 amino acids. V was trimmed by 7 bases and J by 2 bases, leaving 12 bases between them. Described time point: newly diagnosed GD, antithyroid drugs for less than 3 months. Preparation of the TCR library used RNA extracted from PBMCs. These records were also assigned to another study, of T cells in Graves' hyperthyroidism and ophthalmopathy. Per that paper: Ophthalmopathy got predicted by the model a median roughly 6.4 months before its onset.

The V call is TRBV30, the J call TRBJ2-1; no firm D call. This clonotype was obtained from a man between 25 and 39 years old with Graves disease. Sequences were derived from peripheral blood mononuclear cells (PBMCs), sampled at new diagnosis, from a patient treated with antithyroid drugs. The CDR3 loop is CASASAPYNEQFF. CDR3 nucleotides: TGTGCCTCCGCGTCGGCCCCCTACAATGAGCAGTTCTTC.